Listed below are T cell receptor beta chains from one sample, sequenced in a study of long-term antiretroviral therapy in people with HIV. Sequenced by immunoSEQ multiplex PCR; TCRdb stores in-frame clones only, minus some. The sample contains 25,000 to 30,000 clones, approximately 78% of which appear only once. Here the sequenced sample was unsorted PBMCs, taken 3 years after starting antiretroviral therapy. The receptor set was obtained from a man between 35 and 55 years old with HIV. Each CDR3 is given with its conserved first and last residue. The D gene is left open where the match is weak. Clone size is stated in some rows and not others, as once, few, many or a class when expanded.

size: NA; D: TRBD2; V: TRBV29-1; length: 14; J: TRBJ2-7; DNA: TGCAGCGTACCGACTAGCGGGAGATTTTACGAGCAGTACTTC; CDR3: CSVPTSGRFYEQYF
size: NA; D: NA; V: TRBV19; length: 16; J: TRBJ2-2; DNA: TGTGCCAGTAGTATAGGTTGGGGGTTTCGCACCGGGGAGCTGTTTTTT; CDR3: CASSIGWGFRTGELFF
size: NA; D: TRBD1; V: TRBV18; length: 15; J: TRBJ1-5; DNA: TGTGCCAGCACACGGGACAGAGCTGGCAATCAGCCCCAGCATTTT; CDR3: CASTRDRAGNQPQHF
size: NA; D: NA; V: TRBV4-1; length: 15; J: TRBJ1-2; DNA: TGCGCCAGCAGCCAAGACAACAGCCCTAACTATGGCTACACCTTC; CDR3: CASSQDNSPNYGYTF
size: NA; D: TRBD2; V: TRBV11-2; length: 13; J: TRBJ2-5; DNA: TGTGCCAGCACCTCCCCGGGGGGTGGGACCCAGTACTTC; CDR3: CASTSPGGGTQYF
size: medium-sized; D: TRBD2; V: TRBV5-1; length: 14; J: TRBJ2-7; DNA: TGCGCCAGCAGCCAGGGACTAGCGGGCTACGAGCAGTACTTC; CDR3: CASSQGLAGYEQYF
size: NA; D: NA; V: TRBV19; length: 14; J: TRBJ2-3; DNA: TGTGCCAGTAGTATAGGCAGGGACACAGATACGCAGTATTTT; CDR3: CASSIGRDTDTQYF
size: NA; D: NA; V: TRBV28; length: 14; J: TRBJ2-7; DNA: TGTGCCAGCAGTTATCGAGCAGGGCTCTACGAGCAGTACTTC; CDR3: CASSYRAGLYEQYF
size: NA; D: NA; V: TRBV4-3; length: 14; J: TRBJ1-5; DNA: TGCGCCAGCAGCCAAGACAGGACGTCCTGGCCCCAGCATTTT; CDR3: CASSQDRTSWPQHF
size: few; D: NA; V: TRBV10-1; length: 15; J: TRBJ1-3; DNA: TGCGCCAGCAGTACACAGGGACTCTCTGGAAACACCATATATTTT; CDR3: CASSTQGLSGNTIYF
size: NA; D: NA; V: TRBV12-5; length: 13; J: TRBJ1-3; DNA: TGTGCTAGTGGTTTGGGCTCTGGAAACACCATATATTTT; CDR3: CASGLGSGNTIYF
size: few; D: NA; V: TRBV5-1; length: 15; J: TRBJ1-5; DNA: TGCGCCAGCAGCTTGGATAACTATAGCAATCAGCCCCAGCATTTT; CDR3: CASSLDNYSNQPQHF
size: NA; D: NA; V: TRBV11-2; length: 17; J: TRBJ1-1; DNA: TGTGCCAGCAGCTTAGAAGTTTGGTCAGAGCAGAACACTGAAGCTTTCTTT; CDR3: CASSLEVWSEQNTEAFF